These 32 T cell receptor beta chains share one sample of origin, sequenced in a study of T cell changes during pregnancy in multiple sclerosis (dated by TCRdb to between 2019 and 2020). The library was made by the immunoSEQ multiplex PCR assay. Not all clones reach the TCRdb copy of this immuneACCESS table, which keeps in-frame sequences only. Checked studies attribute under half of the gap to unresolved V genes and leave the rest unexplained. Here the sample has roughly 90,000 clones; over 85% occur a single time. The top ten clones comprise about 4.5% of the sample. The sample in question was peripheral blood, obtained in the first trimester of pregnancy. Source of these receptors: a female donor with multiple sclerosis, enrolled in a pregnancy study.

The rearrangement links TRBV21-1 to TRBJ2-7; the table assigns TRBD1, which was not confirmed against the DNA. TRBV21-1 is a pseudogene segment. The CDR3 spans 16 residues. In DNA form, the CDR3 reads TGTGCCAGCAGCAAATTGACAGGGAGGCCCTACTACGAGCAGTACTTC. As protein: CASSKLTGRPYYEQYF.

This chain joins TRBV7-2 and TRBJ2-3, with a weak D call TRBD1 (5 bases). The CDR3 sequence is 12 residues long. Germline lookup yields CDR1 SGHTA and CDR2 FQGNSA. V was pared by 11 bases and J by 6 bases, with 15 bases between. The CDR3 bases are TGTGCCTCCGCGGAGAAGGGGGATACGCAGTATTTT. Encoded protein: CASAEKGDTQYF.

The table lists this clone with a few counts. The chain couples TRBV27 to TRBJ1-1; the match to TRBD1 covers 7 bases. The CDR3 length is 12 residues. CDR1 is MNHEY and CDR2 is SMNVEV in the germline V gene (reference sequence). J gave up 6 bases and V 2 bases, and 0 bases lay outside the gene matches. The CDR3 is CASSLTGAEAFF. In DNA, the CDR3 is TGTGCCAGCAGTTTAACAGGGGCTGAAGCTTTCTTT.

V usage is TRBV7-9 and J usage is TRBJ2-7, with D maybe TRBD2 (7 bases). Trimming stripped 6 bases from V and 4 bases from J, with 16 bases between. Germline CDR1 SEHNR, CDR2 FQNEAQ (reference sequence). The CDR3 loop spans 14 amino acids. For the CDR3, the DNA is TGTGCCAGCAGAAATGCGGGGGCCGAGTACGAGCAGTACTTC. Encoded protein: CASRNAGAEYEQYF.

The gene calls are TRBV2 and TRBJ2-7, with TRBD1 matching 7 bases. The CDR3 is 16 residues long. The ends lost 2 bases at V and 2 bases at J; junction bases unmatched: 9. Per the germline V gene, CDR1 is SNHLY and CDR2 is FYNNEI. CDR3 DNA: TGTGCCAGCAGTGAAAACCCGGGACAGAATACCTACGAGCAGTACTTC. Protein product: CASSENPGQNTYEQYF.

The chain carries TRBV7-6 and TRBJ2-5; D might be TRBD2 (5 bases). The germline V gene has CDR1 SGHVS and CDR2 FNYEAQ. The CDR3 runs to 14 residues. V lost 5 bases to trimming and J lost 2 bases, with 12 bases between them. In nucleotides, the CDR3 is TGTGCCAGCAGCCCCGGGGTCTTTCAAGAGACCCAGTACTTC. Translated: CASSPGVFQETQYF. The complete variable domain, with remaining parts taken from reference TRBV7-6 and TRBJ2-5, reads GAGVSQSPRYKVTKRGQDVALRCDPISGHVSLYWYRQALGQGPEFLTYFNYEAQQDKSGLPNDRFSAERPEGSISTLTIQRTEQRDSAMYRCASSPGVFQETQYFGPGTRLLVL.

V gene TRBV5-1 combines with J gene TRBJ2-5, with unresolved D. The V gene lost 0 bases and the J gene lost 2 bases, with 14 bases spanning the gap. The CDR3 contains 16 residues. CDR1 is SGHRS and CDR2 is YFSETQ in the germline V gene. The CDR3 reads CASSLGLGALQETQYF. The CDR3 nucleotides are TGCGCCAGCAGCTTGGGTTTAGGAGCCCTACAAGAGACCCAGTACTTC. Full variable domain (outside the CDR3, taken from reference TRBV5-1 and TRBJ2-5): KAGVTQTPRYLIKTRGQQVTLSCSPISGHRSVSWYQQTPGQGLQFLFEYFSETQRNKGNFPGRFSGRQFSNSRSEMNVSTLELGDSALYLCASSLGLGALQETQYFGPGTRLLVL.

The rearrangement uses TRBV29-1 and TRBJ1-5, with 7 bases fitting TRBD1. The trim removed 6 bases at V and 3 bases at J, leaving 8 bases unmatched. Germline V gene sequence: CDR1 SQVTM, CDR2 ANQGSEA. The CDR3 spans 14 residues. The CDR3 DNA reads TGCAGCGTAGCAGCCGGGACAGACAATCAGCCCCAGCATTTT. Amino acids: CSVAAGTDNQPQHF.

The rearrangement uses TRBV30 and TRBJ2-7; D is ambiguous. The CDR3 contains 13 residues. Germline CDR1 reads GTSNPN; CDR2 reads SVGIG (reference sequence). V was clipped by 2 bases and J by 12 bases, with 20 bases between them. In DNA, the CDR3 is TGTGCCTGGAGTTACAAGGCCCAGGCGATATCGTACTTC. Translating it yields CAWSYKAQAISYF.

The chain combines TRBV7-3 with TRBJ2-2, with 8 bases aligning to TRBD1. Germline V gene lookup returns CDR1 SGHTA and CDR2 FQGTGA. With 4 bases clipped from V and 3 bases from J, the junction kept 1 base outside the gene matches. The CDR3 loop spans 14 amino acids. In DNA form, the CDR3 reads TGTGCCAGCAGCTCGGACAGGGACACCGGGGAGCTGTTTTTT. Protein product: CASSSDRDTGELFF.

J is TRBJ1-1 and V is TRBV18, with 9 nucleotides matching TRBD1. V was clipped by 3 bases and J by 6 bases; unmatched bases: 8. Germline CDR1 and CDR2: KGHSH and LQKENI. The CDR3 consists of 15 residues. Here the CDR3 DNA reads TGTGCCAGCTCACCCGCCGTGAGACAGGGGGCTGAAGCTTTCTTT. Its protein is CASSPAVRQGAEAFF.

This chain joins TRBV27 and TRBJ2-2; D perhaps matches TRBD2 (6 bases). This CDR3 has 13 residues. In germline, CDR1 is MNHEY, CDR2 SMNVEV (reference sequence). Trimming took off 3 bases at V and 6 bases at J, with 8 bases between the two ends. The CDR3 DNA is TGTGCCAGCAGTTTTTGGGGGGCCGGGGAGCTGTTTTTT. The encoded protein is CASSFWGAGELFF.

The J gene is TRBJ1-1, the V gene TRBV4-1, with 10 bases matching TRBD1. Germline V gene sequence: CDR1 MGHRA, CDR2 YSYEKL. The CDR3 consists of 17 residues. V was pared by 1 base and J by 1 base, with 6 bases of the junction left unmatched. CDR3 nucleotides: TGCGCCAGCAGCCAAGGGACAGGGGGTTCGTGGAACACTGAAGCTTTCTTT. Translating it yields CASSQGTGGSWNTEAFF.

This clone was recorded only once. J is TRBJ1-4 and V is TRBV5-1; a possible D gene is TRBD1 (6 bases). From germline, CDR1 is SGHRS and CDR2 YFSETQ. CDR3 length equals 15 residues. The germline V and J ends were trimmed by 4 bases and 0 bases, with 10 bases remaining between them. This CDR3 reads CASSLGQTTNEKLFF. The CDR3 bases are TGCGCCAGCAGCCTCGGACAGACAACTAATGAAAAACTGTTTTTT.

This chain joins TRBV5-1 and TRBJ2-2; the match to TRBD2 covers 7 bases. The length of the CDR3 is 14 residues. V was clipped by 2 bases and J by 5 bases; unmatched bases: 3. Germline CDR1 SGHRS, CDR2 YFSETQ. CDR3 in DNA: TGCGCCAGCAGCTTTACGGGGGGTACCGGGGAGCTGTTTTTT. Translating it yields CASSFTGGTGELFF.

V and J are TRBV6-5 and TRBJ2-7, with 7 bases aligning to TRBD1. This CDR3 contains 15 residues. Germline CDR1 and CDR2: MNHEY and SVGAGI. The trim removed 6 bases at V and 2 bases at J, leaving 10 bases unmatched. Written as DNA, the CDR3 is TGTGCCAGCAGGGACCTCCGGGACAGCCCCTACGAGCAGTACTTC. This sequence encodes CASRDLRDSPYEQYF.

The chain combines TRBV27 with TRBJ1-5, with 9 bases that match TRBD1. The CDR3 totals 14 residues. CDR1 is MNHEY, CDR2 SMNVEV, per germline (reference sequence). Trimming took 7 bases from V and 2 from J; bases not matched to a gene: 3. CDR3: CASTTGGGNQPQHF. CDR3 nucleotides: TGTGCCAGCACCACAGGGGGCGGCAATCAGCCCCAGCATTTT.

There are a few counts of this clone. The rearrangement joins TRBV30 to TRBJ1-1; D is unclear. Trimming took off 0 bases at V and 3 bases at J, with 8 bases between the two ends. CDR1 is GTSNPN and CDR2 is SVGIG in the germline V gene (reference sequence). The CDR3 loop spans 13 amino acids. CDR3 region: CAWSVFQDTEAFF. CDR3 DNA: TGTGCCTGGAGTGTATTTCAGGACACTGAAGCTTTCTTT.

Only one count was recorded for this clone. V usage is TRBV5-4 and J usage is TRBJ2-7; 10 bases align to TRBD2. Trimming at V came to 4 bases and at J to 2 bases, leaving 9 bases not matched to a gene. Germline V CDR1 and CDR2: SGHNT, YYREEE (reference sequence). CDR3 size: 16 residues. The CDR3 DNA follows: TGTGCCAGCAGCCGAGATAGCGGGGGGTCTCCCTACGAGCAGTACTTC. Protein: CASSRDSGGSPYEQYF.

In DNA, the CDR3 is TGCGCCAGCAGCTTCCCCCCAGGGATCCCAGTTCCTGGCTATGGCTACACCTTC. Translation: CASSFPPGIPVPGYGYTF. V usage is TRBV5-1 and J usage is TRBJ1-2; TRBD1 is a possible D gene (5 bases). The CDR3 totals 18 residues. Trimming removed 2 bases at V and 4 bases at J, with 24 bases between. Germline CDR1 is SGHRS and CDR2 is YFSETQ.

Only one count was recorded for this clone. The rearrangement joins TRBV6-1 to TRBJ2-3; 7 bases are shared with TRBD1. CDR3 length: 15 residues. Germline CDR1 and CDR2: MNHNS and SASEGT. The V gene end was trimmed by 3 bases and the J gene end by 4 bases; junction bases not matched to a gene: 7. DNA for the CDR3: TGTGCCAGCAGTGAGTTGACAGGGCGCGCAGATACGCAGTATTTT. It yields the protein CASSELTGRADTQYF.

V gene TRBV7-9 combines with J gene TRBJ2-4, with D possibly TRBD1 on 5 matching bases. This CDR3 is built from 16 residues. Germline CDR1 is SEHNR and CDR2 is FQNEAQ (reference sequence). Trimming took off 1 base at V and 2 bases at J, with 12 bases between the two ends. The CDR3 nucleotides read TGTGCCAGCAGCTTAGGTGGGGCTGGGACCAAAAACATTCAGTACTTC. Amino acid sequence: CASSLGGAGTKNIQYF.

Here the CDR3 reads CASSVAVGGGYGYTF. The CDR3 DNA reads as TGTGCCAGCAGCGTAGCGGTTGGGGGGGGCTATGGCTACACCTTC. The chain employs TRBV9 and TRBJ1-2; D possibly corresponds to TRBD1 (5 bases). This CDR3 spans 15 amino acids. V was cut by 0 bases and J by 4 bases, with 13 bases left in between. Germline lookup yields CDR1 SGDLS and CDR2 YYNGEE.

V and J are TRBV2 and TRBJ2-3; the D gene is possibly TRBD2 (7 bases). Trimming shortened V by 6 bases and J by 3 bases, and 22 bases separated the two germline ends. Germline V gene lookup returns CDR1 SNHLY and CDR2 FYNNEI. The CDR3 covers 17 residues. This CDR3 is CASSGWGGREGTDTQYF. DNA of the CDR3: TGTGCCAGCAGCGGCTGGGGGGGCAGGGAAGGTACAGATACGCAGTATTTT.

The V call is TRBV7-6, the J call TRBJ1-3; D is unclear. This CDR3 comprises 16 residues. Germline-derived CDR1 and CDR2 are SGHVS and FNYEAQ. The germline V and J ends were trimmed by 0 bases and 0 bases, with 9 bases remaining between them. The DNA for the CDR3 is TGTGCCAGCAGCTTAGCTCAGGTGGACTCTGGAAACACCATATATTTT. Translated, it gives CASSLAQVDSGNTIYF.

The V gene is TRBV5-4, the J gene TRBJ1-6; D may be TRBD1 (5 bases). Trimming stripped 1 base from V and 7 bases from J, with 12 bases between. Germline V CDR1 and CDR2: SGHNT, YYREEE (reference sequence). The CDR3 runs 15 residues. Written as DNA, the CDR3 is TGTGCCAGCAGCTTGCCGGAGGGACCCAATTCACCCCTCCACTTT. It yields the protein CASSLPEGPNSPLHF.

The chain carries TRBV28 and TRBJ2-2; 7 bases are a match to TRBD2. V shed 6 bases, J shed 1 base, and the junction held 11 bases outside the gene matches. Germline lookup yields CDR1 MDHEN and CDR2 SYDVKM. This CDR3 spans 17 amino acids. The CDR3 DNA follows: TGTGCCAGCAGCCTCGCGGGTCTAGCGGAGAACACCGGGGAGCTGTTTTTT. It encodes CASSLAGLAENTGELFF.

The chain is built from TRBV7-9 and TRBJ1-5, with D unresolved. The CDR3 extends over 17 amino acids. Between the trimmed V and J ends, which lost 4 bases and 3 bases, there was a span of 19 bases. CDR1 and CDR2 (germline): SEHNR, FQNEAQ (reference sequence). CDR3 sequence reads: CASSSDNRTVINQPQHF. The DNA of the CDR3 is TGTGCCAGCAGCTCCGACAACAGAACAGTGATCAATCAGCCCCAGCATTTT.

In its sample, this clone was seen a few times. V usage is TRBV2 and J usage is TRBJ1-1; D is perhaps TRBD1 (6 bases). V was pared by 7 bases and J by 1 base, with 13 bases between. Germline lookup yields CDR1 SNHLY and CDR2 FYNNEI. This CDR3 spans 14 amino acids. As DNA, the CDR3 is TGTGCCAGCACAGCGGACAGTTGGAACACTGAAGCTTTCTTT. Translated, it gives CASTADSWNTEAFF.

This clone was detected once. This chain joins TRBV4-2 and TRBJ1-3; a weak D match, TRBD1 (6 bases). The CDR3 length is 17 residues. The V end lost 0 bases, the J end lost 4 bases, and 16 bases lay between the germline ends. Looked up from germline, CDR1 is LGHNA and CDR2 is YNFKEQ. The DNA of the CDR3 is TGTGCCAGCAGCCAAGAATCGGGACAACGGCAGGGAAACACCATATATTTT. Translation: CASSQESGQRQGNTIYF.

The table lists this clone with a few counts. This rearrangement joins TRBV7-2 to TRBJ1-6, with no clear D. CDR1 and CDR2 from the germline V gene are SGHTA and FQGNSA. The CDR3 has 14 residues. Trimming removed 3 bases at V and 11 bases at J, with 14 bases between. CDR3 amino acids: CASSFPRDPTPLHF. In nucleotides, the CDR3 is TGTGCCAGCAGCTTTCCCCGGGATCCTACACCCCTCCACTTT.

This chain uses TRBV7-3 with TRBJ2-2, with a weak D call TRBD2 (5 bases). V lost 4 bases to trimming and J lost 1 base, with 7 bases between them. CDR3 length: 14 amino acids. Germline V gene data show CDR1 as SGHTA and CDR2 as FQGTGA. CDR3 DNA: TGTGCCAGCAGCTCCAGCGGGAACACCGGGGAGCTGTTTTTT. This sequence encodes CASSSSGNTGELFF.